This TCR beta chain was sequenced during a study of blood T cells in healthy people across ages. With respect to this clonotype: What it binds is not known.

A second PCR, run for 7 to 11 cycles, used a sample-barcoded 5' primer plus a J-beta primer mix. Each cDNA molecule was tagged by a template-switch adaptor that had 12 random nucleotides. MiXCR was run by TCRdb on the 5' RACE reads, yielding one entry per CDR3 protein. The table records approximately 1.5 million distinct CDR3 sequences, 34% of them present only once. Study-wide points: A roughly linear age-dependent decrease characterized TCR beta diversity per million T cells. A strong correlation between TCR beta diversity and naive T cell percentage was seen.

This receptor was taken from a woman aged 25 to 39 in good health. Source material: blood.

CDR3 in amino acids: CASRQSGPEQYF. The CDR3 nucleotides read TGTGCCAGCAGACAGTCGGGTCCCGAGCAGTACTTC. This chain joins TRBV6-1 and TRBJ2-7, with D unclear. Germline V gene lookup returns CDR1 MNHNS and CDR2 SASEGT. V shed 6 bases and J shed 6 bases, with 12 bases lying between them. The CDR3 length is 12 residues.